The clone carrying this T cell receptor beta chain showed up just a few times. What it recognizes is unknown. The record originates from a study of T cells after yellow fever vaccination. Points from the study as a whole: Boosting was followed by the reappearance of most primary-vaccination clones (approximately 95% CD4, more than 70% CD8). Secondary responses were weaker yet peaked faster, day 5 versus 15. Only a minor proportion of clonotypes was detected across both CD4 and CD8 compartments.

Making TCR cDNA involved 5'RACE template switching, which added UMIs and a universal primer site. One entry per CDR3 protein results from TCRdb running MiXCR on the 5' RACE reads. Here the sample spans about 320,000 distinct CDR3 sequences, around 10% being singletons. V trimming: 7 bases; J trimming: 2 bases; junction bases outside the gene matches: 8. The germline gives CDR1 SEHNR, CDR2 FQNEAQ (reference sequence). The CDR3 is made up of 15 amino acids. The TCR was taken from a man aged 18 to 30 who received the YFV17D yellow fever vaccine. The rearrangement uses TRBV7-9 and TRBJ2-3, with TRBD2 matching over 8 bases. The source was CD4+ T cells sorted from PBMCs, collected 45 days after the yellow fever booster vaccination. The CDR3 loop reads CASTGGATYTDTQYF. The CDR3 nucleotides are TGTGCCAGCACCGGGGGGGCCACCTACACAGATACGCAGTATTTT.